This T cell receptor beta chain was identified in a study of T-cell memory formation after mild COVID-19. Study observations and caveats: Chiefly within CM and EM were the contracting CD4+ clones; CD8+ ones were within EMRA.

Details on this clonotype: The antigen is unknown.

Employing constant-segment primers, 5'RACE generated TCR alpha and TCR beta cDNA libraries bearing sample barcodes and UMIs. MiXCR, run by TCRdb on the 5' RACE reads, gives a single entry per CDR3 protein. The sample yields 560,000 or so distinct CDR3 sequences, 17% seen once. The CDR3 covers 14 residues. Germline V gene sequence: CDR1 MNHEY, CDR2 SMNVEV (reference sequence). V lost 3 bases, J lost 6 bases, and 15 bases lay in between. The sequencing sample was made of PBMCs or a T cell subset sorted from them (not recorded which). This clonotype was obtained from an adult woman who had mild COVID-19 (a few samples of this study predate the infection). Cell type and time point are not known. This chain joins TRBV27 and TRBJ2-7, with D maybe TRBD1 (6 bases). The CDR3 spells CASSFRQDGFEQYF. The CDR3 region has the DNA TGTGCCAGCAGTTTTCGACAGGACGGGTTCGAGCAGTACTTC.